Listed below are T cell receptor beta chains from one sample, sequenced in a study of shared T cell receptors in the human thymus. Sequenced by immunoSEQ multiplex PCR; TCRdb stores in-frame clones only, minus some. The table has 600,000 to 900,000 clones, 70% to 90% seen once; the top ten hold 0.0095% to 0.011%. The sample was also linked to a second study, of human thymus T cells.

Sample: thymocytes. The receptors were gathered from a girl less than two years old with a congenital heart defect. Each CDR3 is given with its conserved first and last residue. A D gene is named only where the DNA matches it firmly. Size tells how often a clone was seen (once, few, many) or the class of an expanded clone, and some rows leave it out.

D gene	V gene	clone size	J gene	CDR3 length	CDR3 protein	CDR3 DNA
-	TRBV28	-	TRBJ2-6	17	CASSLKQGGLGANVLTF	TGTGCCAGCAGTTTAAAGCAGGGTGGGCTTGGGGCCAACGTCCTGACTTTC
-	TRBV10-1	-	TRBJ1-6	12	CASEMEDSPLHF	TGCGCCAGCGAGATGGAGGATTCACCCCTCCACTTT
TRBD1	TRBV7-9	once	TRBJ1-6	15	CASSSPDRANSPLHF	TGTGCCAGCAGCTCACCAGACAGGGCTAATTCACCCCTCCACTTT
TRBD2	TRBV9	-	TRBJ2-3	15	CASSATSAGADTQYF	TGTGCCAGCAGCGCGACTAGCGCCGGGGCAGATACGCAGTATTTT
-	TRBV6-5	-	TRBJ2-5	15	CASSYSSRISAAQYF	TGTGCCAGCAGTTACTCGTCTCGTATTTCTGCGGCCCAGTACTTC
-	TRBV15	-	TRBJ2-2	16	CATSSKAKLNTGELFF	TGTGCCACCAGCAGCAAAGCCAAACTGAACACCGGGGAGCTGTTTTTT
-	TRBV5-5	-	TRBJ1-2	14	CASSSTTGLGGYTF	TGTGCCAGCAGCTCGACCACAGGGTTAGGGGGCTACACCTTC
TRBD1	TRBV28	-	TRBJ1-2	16	CASSFIRDRVLNGYTF	TGTGCCAGCAGTTTCATCCGGGACAGGGTTTTAAATGGCTACACCTTC
TRBD2	TRBV5-6	-	TRBJ2-4	19	CASSLAGEELAVPKNIQYF	TGTGCCAGCAGCTTGGCCGGGGAGGAGCTAGCGGTCCCCAAAAACATTCAGTACTTC
-	TRBV27	-	TRBJ1-6	14	CASSLGGADSPLHF	TGTGCCAGCAGCCTGGGGGGGGCAGATTCACCCCTCCACTTT
TRBD2	TRBV7-2	once	TRBJ2-2	18	CASSFAAGGMVATGELFF	TGTGCCAGCAGCTTTGCCGCGGGGGGGATGGTTGCAACCGGGGAGCTGTTTTTT
-	TRBV27	-	TRBJ1-5	15	CASSLSTGSNQPQHF	TGTGCCAGCAGTTTATCCACAGGGAGCAATCAGCCCCAGCATTTT
-	TRBV15	-	TRBJ1-1	17	CATSRGHREISRTEAFF	TGTGCCACCAGCAGAGGACACAGGGAGATCAGTCGGACTGAAGCTTTCTTT
-	TRBV28	-	TRBJ1-1	11	CAGGNLGEAFF	TGTGCCGGGGGGAACTTAGGTGAAGCTTTCTTT
-	TRBV11-2	-	TRBJ1-1	12	CASSLAQQGPVF	TGTGCCAGCAGCTTAGCACAGCAGGGGCCCGTATTT
-	TRBV4-3	-	TRBJ2-7	17	CASSQERRGMGSYEQYF	TGCGCCAGCAGCCAAGAGCGCAGGGGAATGGGCTCCTACGAGCAGTACTTC
-	TRBV15	-	TRBJ2-1	13	CATSRQAHNEQFF	TGTGCCACCAGCAGACAAGCCCACAATGAGCAGTTCTTC
-	TRBV27	-	TRBJ2-1	12	CASSLRTGEQFF	TGTGCCAGCAGTTTACGGACTGGAGAGCAGTTCTTC
TRBD2	TRBV7-6	-	TRBJ2-7	15	CASSPTSARPYEQYF	TGTGCCAGCAGTCCAACTAGCGCGAGGCCCTACGAGCAGTACTTC
-	TRBV7-9	once	TRBJ2-5	12	CASSSQGETQYF	TGTGCCAGTTCCTCCCAGGGTGAGACCCAGTACTTC
-	TRBV27	-	TRBJ1-5	14	CASSPGHLNQPQHF	TGTGCCAGCAGTCCGGGACATCTCAATCAGCCCCAGCATTTT
-	TRBV30	-	TRBJ2-7	14	CAWSPTGRELEQYF	TGTGCCTGGAGCCCTACAGGGAGGGAGCTCGAGCAGTACTTC
-	TRBV4-1	-	TRBJ1-2	11	CASSLGDSYTF	TGCGCCAGCAGTCTTGGGGACAGCTACACCTTC
TRBD1	TRBV2	-	TRBJ1-6	15	CASRVGQGCNSPLHF	TGTGCCAGCAGGGTCGGACAGGGTTGCAATTCCCCCCTCCACTTT
TRBD1	TRBV14	few	TRBJ2-7	15	CASSQRTGRTYEQYF	TGTGCCAGCAGCCAGAGGACAGGAAGAACCTACGAGCAGTACTTC
-	TRBV5-6	-	TRBJ1-3	15	CASSKLGSSGNTIYF	TGTGCCAGCAGCAAGTTAGGGAGCTCTGGAAACACCATATATTTT
-	TRBV5-1	-	TRBJ2-1	13	CASSYRVAHEQFF	TGCGCCAGCAGCTACAGGGTTGCACATGAGCAGTTCTTC
-	TRBV27	few	TRBJ1-1	19	CASSPIFPYRSLKNTEAFF	TGTGCCAGCAGTCCCATCTTTCCTTACAGGTCTCTAAAGAACACTGAAGCTTTCTTT
TRBD1	TRBV7-9	-	TRBJ1-2	13	CASSARTGNGYTF	TGTGCCAGCAGCGCGAGGACAGGGAACGGCTACACCTTC
TRBD1	TRBV19	-	TRBJ2-5	15	CASSIWGQGAKTQYF	TGTGCCAGTAGTATCTGGGGACAGGGGGCCAAGACCCAGTACTTC
TRBD1	TRBV27	-	TRBJ1-5	15	CASSSGQGPNQPQHF	TGTGCCAGCAGTTCTGGACAGGGACCAAATCAGCCCCAGCATTTT
TRBD2	TRBV14	-	TRBJ2-3	15	CASSRGLAGTDTQYF	TGTGCCAGCAGCCGAGGACTAGCGGGCACAGATACGCAGTATTTT
-	TRBV21-1	-	TRBJ1-1	14	CASLIRDLNTEAFF	TGTGCCAGTCTCATCCGGGACTTGAACACTGAAGCTTTCTTT
-	TRBV29-1	-	TRBJ1-1	16	CSVARDPGLQNTEAFF	TGCAGCGTTGCAAGGGACCCGGGACTCCAGAACACTGAAGCTTTCTTT
TRBD1	TRBV10-3	-	TRBJ1-1	24	CAISESKDLGQGEFGFLENTEAFF	TGTGCCATCAGTGAGTCGAAGGACCTCGGACAGGGAGAATTCGGTTTTCTGGAGAACACTGAAGCTTTCTTT
-	TRBV14	-	TRBJ2-7	14	CASSQDSRVHEQYF	TGTGCCAGCAGCCAAGATAGCAGGGTCCACGAGCAGTACTTC
TRBD1	TRBV9	-	TRBJ2-6	22	CASSDTTGAKRLNNSGANVLTF	TGTGCCAGCAGCGATACGACAGGGGCAAAGCGTTTAAACAACTCTGGGGCCAACGTCCTGACTTTC
TRBD2	TRBV4-2	-	TRBJ2-5	18	CASSQDLIGSGEQETQYF	TGTGCCAGCAGCCAAGATCTTATCGGAAGCGGGGAACAAGAGACCCAGTACTTC
-	TRBV4-1	-	TRBJ1-4	16	CASSQEEQGANEKLFF	TGCGCCAGCAGCCAAGAGGAGCAGGGCGCTAATGAAAAACTGTTTTTT
-	TRBV6-1	-	TRBJ1-2	19	CASSAIPGGSSWRNYGYTF	TGTGCCAGCAGTGCCATCCCTGGGGGGTCCTCTTGGCGTAACTATGGCTACACCTTC
TRBD1	TRBV27	-	TRBJ1-1	16	CASSPRTGGEGTEAFF	TGTGCCAGCAGTCCCAGGACAGGGGGCGAGGGGACTGAAGCTTTCTTT
TRBD2	TRBV5-1	-	TRBJ2-5	14	CASSGRLAQETQYF	TGCGCCAGCAGCGGCCGACTAGCCCAAGAGACCCAGTACTTC
TRBD1	TRBV27	-	TRBJ1-1	15	CASSLSQNRGTEAFF	TGTGCCAGCAGTTTATCACAAAACAGGGGGACTGAAGCTTTCTTT
TRBD2	TRBV19	once	TRBJ2-1	16	CARENIAGGPKNEQFF	TGTGCCAGAGAGAACATAGCGGGGGGACCTAAAAATGAGCAGTTCTTC
TRBD1	TRBV5-5	-	TRBJ1-2	17	CASSSIQGPLFGYGYTF	TGTGCCAGCAGCTCTATACAGGGGCCCCTTTTTGGCTATGGCTACACCTTC
TRBD1	TRBV14	-	TRBJ2-4	18	CASSQGPDRGNAKNIQYF	TGTGCCAGCAGCCAAGGGCCCGACAGGGGGAATGCCAAAAACATTCAGTACTTC
-	TRBV5-5	-	TRBJ1-1	20	CASFLAGQTLNPTIHTEAFF	TGTGCCAGCTTCCTAGCCGGGCAGACATTAAACCCCACTATACACACTGAAGCTTTCTTT
-	TRBV6-1	-	TRBJ2-3	16	CASSERPVGDIDTQYF	TGTGCCAGCAGTGAAAGGCCGGTAGGGGATATAGATACGCAGTATTTT
TRBD2	TRBV6-1	-	TRBJ2-7	15	CASSDSGLEASEQYF	TGTGCCAGCAGTGATTCCGGACTAGAAGCCTCCGAGCAGTACTTC
-	TRBV9	-	TRBJ2-5	17	CASSVATSGEGGETQYF	TGTGCCAGCAGCGTAGCTACCAGCGGTGAGGGGGGGGAGACCCAGTACTTC
-	TRBV5-1	-	TRBJ1-2	16	CASSLGARVYNYGYTF	TGCGCCAGCAGCTTGGGAGCGAGGGTTTATAACTATGGCTACACCTTC
-	TRBV5-1	once	TRBJ1-4	15	CASRKSGQRGEKLFF	TGCGCCAGCAGAAAAAGCGGGCAGCGGGGGGAAAAACTGTTTTTT
TRBD2	TRBV5-1	few	TRBJ2-1	14	CASSSGLADNEQFF	TGCGCCAGCAGCAGCGGACTAGCGGACAATGAGCAGTTCTTC
-	TRBV6-5	-	TRBJ2-3	14	CASSSRPGSDTQYF	TGTGCCAGCAGTTCCCGACCAGGGTCAGATACGCAGTATTTT